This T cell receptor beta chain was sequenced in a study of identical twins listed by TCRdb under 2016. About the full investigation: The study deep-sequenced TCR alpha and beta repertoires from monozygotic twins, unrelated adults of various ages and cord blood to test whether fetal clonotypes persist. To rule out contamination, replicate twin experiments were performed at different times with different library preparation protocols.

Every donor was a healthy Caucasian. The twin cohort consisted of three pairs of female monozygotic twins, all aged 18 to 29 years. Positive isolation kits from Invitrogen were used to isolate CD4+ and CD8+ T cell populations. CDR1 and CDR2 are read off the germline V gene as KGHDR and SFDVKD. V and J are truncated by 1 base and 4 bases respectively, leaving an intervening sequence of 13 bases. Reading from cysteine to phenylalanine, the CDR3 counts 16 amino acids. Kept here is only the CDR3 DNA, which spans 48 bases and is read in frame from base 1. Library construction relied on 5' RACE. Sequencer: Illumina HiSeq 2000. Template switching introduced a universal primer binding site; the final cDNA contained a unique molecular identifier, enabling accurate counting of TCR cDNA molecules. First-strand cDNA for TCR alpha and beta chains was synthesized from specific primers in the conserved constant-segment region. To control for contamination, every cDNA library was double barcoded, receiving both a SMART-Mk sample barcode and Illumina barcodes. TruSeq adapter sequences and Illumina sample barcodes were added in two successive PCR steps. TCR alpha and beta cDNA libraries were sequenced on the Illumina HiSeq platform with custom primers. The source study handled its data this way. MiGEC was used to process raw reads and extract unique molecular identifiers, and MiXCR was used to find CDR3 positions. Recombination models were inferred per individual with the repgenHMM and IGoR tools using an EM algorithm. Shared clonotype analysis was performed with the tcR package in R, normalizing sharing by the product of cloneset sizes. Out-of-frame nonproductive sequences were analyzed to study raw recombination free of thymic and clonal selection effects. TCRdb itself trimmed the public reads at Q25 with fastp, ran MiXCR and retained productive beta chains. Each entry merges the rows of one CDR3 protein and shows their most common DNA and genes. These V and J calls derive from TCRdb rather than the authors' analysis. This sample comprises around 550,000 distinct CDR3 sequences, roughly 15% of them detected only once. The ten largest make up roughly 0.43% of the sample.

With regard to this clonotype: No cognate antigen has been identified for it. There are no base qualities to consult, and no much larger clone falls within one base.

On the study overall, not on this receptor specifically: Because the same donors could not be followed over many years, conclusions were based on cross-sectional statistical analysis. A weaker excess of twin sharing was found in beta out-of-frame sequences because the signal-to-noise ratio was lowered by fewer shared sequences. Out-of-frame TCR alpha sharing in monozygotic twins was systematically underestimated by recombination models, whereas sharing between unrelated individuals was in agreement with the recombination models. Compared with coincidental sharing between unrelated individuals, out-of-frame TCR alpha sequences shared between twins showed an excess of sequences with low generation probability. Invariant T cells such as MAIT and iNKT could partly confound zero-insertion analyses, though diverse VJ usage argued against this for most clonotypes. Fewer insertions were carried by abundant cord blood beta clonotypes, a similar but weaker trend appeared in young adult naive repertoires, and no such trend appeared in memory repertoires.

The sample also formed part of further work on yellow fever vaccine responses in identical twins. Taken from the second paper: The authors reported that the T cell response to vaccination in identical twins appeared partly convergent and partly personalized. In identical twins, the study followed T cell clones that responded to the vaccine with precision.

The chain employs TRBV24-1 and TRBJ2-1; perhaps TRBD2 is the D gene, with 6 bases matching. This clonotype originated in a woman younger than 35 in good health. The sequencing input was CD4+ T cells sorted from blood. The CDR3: CATSDFVTSEYNEQFF. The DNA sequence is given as TGTGCCACCAGTGATTTCGTGACTAGTGAATACAATGAGCAGTTCTTC.